The 2 T cell receptor beta chains presented below share a single source sample, sequenced in a study of T-cell memory formation after mild COVID-19. TCRdb reprocessed the 5' RACE reads with MiXCR, giving one entry per CDR3 protein. The repertoire has about 150,000 distinct CDR3 sequences, over 10% of them found once; the top ten carry 3.3%. Sequenced sample: PBMCs or a T cell subset sorted from them (not recorded which). The receptors here all came from a man between 18 and 35 years old who had mild COVID-19 (a few samples of this study predate the infection). Cell type and time point are not known.

The rearrangement links TRBV27 to TRBJ1-2; 10 nucleotides align to TRBD1. Germline CDR1 reads MNHEY; CDR2 reads SMNVEV (reference sequence). The CDR3 is 16 amino acids. The trim removed 6 bases at V and 4 bases at J, leaving 11 bases unmatched. This chain's CDR3 is CASSPLLTGGIYGYTF. CDR3 nucleotide sequence: TGTGCCAGCAGCCCCCTCTTGACAGGGGGCATCTATGGCTACACCTTC.

The chain joins TRBV5-1 to TRBJ2-5; 11 nucleotides align to TRBD1. Germline V CDR1 and CDR2: SGHRS, YFSETQ. V was pared by 4 bases and J by 5 bases, with 7 bases of the junction left unmatched. The CDR3 runs 15 residues. The CDR3 sequence: CASSRTGGREETQYF. CDR3 nucleotide sequence: TGCGCCAGCAGCCGGACAGGGGGCAGAGAGGAGACCCAGTACTTC.